Detailed here is one TCR beta chain. CDR1 and CDR2 (germline): SGDLS, YYNGEE. The CDR3 loop spans 17 amino acids. V was clipped by 0 bases and J by 3 bases, with 17 bases between them. This sample was taken from a study of shared clonotypes between healthy human individuals. Assay: immunoSEQ multiplex PCR; the TCRdb copy retains only in-frame clones and omits some. The table lists some 660,000 clones, roughly 72% of them singletons, with roughly 2% in the top ten. Sequencing was carried out using memory CD4+ T cells sorted from blood. Subset given: CD45RA-negative fraction. The chain joins TRBV9 to TRBJ2-3; D is ambiguous. This sequence originates from a woman in her twenties or thirties in good health. This CDR3 reads CASSVAPPTTATDTQYF. For the CDR3, the DNA is TGTGCCAGCAGCGTAGCCCCTCCAACAACAGCAACAGATACGCAGTATTTT.